The rows below give T cell receptor beta chains drawn from one sample of a study of low-dose radiotherapy and immunotherapy resistance in tumors. Each CDR3 protein is one row after TCRdb ran MiXCR on the reads. The sample lists about 30,000 distinct CDR3 sequences; around 47% were seen once. Material: PBMCs, obtained after low-dose radiotherapy plus immunotherapy. Source of these receptors: a male donor with gallbladder cancer. Each CDR3 is given without its conserved first and last residue.

j_gene	v_gene	CDR3aa
TRBJ1-2	TRBV4-1	ASSQDRANYGYT
TRBJ2-7	TRBV12-3/TRBV12-4	ASSRQGANYEQY
TRBJ2-3	TRBV20-1	SARTGSGTDTQY
TRBJ2-7	TRBV18	ASSPNFLDEQY
TRBJ2-7	TRBV6-2/TRBV6-3	ASRESFPYEQY
TRBJ2-5	TRBV11-1	ASSTRLAEDGTQY
TRBJ2-3	TRBV10-3	AIKFTDTQY
TRBJ1-2	TRBV7-2	ASSVNPYGYT
TRBJ2-1	TRBV20-1	SAPGLAGGSNNEQF
TRBJ2-1	TRBV27	ASTSGQLYNEQF
TRBJ1-5	TRBV21-1	ASSSTDSPASNQPQH
TRBJ1-2	TRBV29-1	SESRQRGYT
TRBJ1-2	TRBV6-2/TRBV6-3	ASSGTAERLYGYT
TRBJ2-7	TRBV24-1	ATPRDEQY
TRBJ2-3	TRBV7-2	ASSSPSGPGDTQY
TRBJ2-2	TRBV6-5	ASSYQAMGSGELF
TRBJ1-2	TRBV28	ASSRTTFTNYGYT
TRBJ2-3	TRBV9	ASSVTGSLATDTQY
TRBJ2-7	TRBV2	AILRGSYEQY
TRBJ1-2	TRBV28	ASSLSHRGYGYT
TRBJ2-3	TRBV9	ASTPEGYTDTQY
TRBJ1-5	TRBV6-1	ASTGTRSNQPQH
TRBJ2-3	TRBV7-2	ASSLSQDTQY
TRBJ2-6	TRBV7-2	ASSLTRQGSLSGANVLT
TRBJ2-7	TRBV3-1	ASSAGVLEQY
TRBJ2-2	TRBV11-2	ASRQTRGGSRTGELF
TRBJ2-7	TRBV28	ASSRNTYEQY
TRBJ1-6	TRBV28	ASDDRGGTPLH
TRBJ1-6	TRBV18	ASSPVDVNSPLH
TRBJ1-2	TRBV6-1	ASSEANGFYGYT
TRBJ2-7	TRBV20-1	SASKGVVDYEQY
TRBJ1-2	TRBV12-3/TRBV12-4	ASSHHRTPGYT
TRBJ1-2	TRBV5-1	ASSLATGTGAGYT
TRBJ1-2	TRBV12-3/TRBV12-4	ASSFRREGFDGYT
TRBJ2-1	TRBV6-2/TRBV6-3	ASRGMVGLGEQF
TRBJ1-3	TRBV6-2/TRBV6-3	ASVTAGLSGNTIY
TRBJ1-6	TRBV7-2	ASPTSGGFSYNSPLH
TRBJ2-2	TRBV5-1	ASSPGGKTGELF
TRBJ2-1	TRBV7-2	ASSLGPWGRGGQDEQF
TRBJ2-2	TRBV6-2/TRBV6-3	ASSRRLAANTGELF
TRBJ2-3	TRBV28	ASSWESDTQY
TRBJ1-3	TRBV4-1	ASSDPGTPSSGNTIY
TRBJ2-3	TRBV20-1	SAIRGTGVADTQY